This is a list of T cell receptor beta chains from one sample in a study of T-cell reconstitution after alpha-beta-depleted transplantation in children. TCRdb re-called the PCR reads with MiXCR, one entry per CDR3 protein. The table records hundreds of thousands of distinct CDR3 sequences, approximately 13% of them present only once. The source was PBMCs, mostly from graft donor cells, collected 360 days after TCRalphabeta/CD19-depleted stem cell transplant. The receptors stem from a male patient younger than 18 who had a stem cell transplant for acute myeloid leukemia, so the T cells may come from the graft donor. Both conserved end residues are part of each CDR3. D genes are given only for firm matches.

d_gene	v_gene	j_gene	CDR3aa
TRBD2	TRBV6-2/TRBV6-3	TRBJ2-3	CASSYGGGLAGEFSTDTQYF
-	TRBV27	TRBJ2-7	CASSFPGRVKYF
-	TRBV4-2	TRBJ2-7	CASRLASQGYHEQYF
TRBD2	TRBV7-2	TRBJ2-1	CASSYTSGRALNEQFF
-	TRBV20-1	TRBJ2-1	CSSGGFIDNEQFF
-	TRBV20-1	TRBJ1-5	CSAFADAQRAEGVGQPQHF
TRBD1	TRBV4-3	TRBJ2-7	CASSQGDRGVDEQYF
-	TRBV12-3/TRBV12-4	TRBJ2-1	CASSWGSLGNEQFF
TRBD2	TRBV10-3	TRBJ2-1	CAILRTSRTYNEQFF
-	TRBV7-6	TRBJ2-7	CASSSLGLEQYF
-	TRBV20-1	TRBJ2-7	CSAREQVVYEQYF
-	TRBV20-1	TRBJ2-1	CSASPEQFF
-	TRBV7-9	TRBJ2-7	CASSLLPSDEQYF
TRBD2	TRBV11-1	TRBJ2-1	CASSRKLGEGLIRDEQFF
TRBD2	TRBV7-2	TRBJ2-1	CASSLPGLAESEQFF
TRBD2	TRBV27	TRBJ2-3	CASSPLLARFTDTQYF
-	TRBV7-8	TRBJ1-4	CASSPPGGNEKLFF
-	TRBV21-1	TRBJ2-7	CASSQRTGNLSYEQYF
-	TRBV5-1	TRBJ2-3	CASSQTGETTDTQYF
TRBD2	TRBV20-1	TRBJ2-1	CSARVTAERLAGNEQFF
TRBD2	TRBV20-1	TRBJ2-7	CSARDGGRVYEQYF
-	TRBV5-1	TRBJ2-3	CASSLGGGTYTDTQYF
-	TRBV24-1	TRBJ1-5	CATSDSGNQPQHF
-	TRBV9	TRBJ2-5	CASSVVLGETQYF
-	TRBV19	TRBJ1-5	CASSGPGGGNQPQHF
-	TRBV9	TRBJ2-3	CASSVEGSSTDTQYF
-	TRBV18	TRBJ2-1	CASLMGVFHNEQFF
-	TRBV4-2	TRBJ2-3	CASSQEPRTGLDTQYF
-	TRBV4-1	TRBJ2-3	CASRGMHNTQYF
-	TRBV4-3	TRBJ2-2	CASSQEGREELFF
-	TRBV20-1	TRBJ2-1	CSAIGLFEQFF
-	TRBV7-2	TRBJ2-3	CASSFKGRSTDTQYF
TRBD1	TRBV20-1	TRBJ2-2	CSAKGNPGQGTPPGTGELFF
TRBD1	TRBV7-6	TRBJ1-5	CASSLAAAGGSQPQHF
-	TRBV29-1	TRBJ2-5	CSVDRPGGVETQYF
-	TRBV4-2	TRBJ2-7	CASSHRGPYEQYF
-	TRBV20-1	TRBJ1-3	CSAPTGGVGGNTIYF
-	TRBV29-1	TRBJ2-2	CSAPSGGYTGELFF
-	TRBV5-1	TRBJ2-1	CASSPGGAGAGEQFF
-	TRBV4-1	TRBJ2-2	CARSSRLSSGELFF
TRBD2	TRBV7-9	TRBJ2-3	CASSPGRVSTDTQYF
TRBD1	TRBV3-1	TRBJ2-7	CASSHIGDRGFYEQYF
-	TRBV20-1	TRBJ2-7	CSALPVGSAYEQYF
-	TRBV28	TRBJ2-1	CASSPPRGPNDEQFF